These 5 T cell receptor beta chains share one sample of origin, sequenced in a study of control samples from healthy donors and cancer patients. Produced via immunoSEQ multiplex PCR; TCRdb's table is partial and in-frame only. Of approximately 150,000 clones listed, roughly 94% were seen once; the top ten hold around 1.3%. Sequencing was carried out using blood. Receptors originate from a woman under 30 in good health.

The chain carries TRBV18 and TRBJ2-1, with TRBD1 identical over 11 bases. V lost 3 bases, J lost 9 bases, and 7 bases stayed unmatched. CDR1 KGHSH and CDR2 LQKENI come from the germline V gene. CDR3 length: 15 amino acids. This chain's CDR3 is CASSPSGTGGSEQFF. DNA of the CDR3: TGTGCCAGCTCACCCTCCGGGACAGGGGGAAGTGAGCAGTTCTTC.

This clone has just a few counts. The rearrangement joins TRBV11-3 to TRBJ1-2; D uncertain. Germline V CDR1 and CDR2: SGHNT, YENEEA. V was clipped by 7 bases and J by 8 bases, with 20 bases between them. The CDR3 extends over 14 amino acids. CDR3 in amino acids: CASTPSGPEEGYTF. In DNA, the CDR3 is TGTGCCAGCACACCCTCCGGGCCTGAGGAGGGCTACACCTTC.

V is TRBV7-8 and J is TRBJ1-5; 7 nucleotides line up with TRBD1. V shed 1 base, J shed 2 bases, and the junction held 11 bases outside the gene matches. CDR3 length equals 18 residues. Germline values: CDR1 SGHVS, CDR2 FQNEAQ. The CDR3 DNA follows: TGTGCCAGCAGCTTAGTGTCGAGGAGGGGGCAGGGCAATCAGCCCCAGCATTTT. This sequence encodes CASSLVSRRGQGNQPQHF.

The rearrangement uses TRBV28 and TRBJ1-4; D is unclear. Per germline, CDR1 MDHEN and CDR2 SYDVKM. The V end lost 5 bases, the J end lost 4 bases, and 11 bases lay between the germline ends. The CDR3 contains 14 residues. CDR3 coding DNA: TGTGCCAGCAGTCCAAGGGCCCTTAATGAAAAACTGTTTTTT. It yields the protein CASSPRALNEKLFF.

The CDR3 spells CASSSLSKRGLGNQPQHF. Written as DNA, the CDR3 is TGTGCCAGCAGTTCGCTCTCTAAACGGGGCTTAGGAAATCAGCCCCAGCATTTT. V and J are TRBV28 and TRBJ1-5; perhaps TRBD1 as D (5 bases). Germline V lookup: CDR1 MDHEN, CDR2 SYDVKM. V dropped 4 bases and J dropped 4 bases, with 23 bases sitting between them. The CDR3 loop spans 18 amino acids.